This passage covers 14 T cell receptor beta chains from one sample sequenced in a study of a mutant IDH1 vaccine in newly diagnosed glioma. No antigen is known for these receptors. Assay: immunoSEQ multiplex PCR; the TCRdb copy retains only in-frame clones and omits some. The sample shows approximately 84,000 clones, roughly 77% of them seen only once. Specified time point: week 47, end of study. Vaccine doses each comprised 300 ug of mutant IDH1 20-mer peptide, with topical imiquimod. The input for sequencing was PBMCs, taken from a glioma patient whose treatment included an IDH1 peptide vaccine. The source is a middle-aged man with glioma.

This clone was observed a handful of times. The chain combines TRBV19 with TRBJ2-7; D uncertain. V was clipped by 6 bases and J by 6 bases, with 21 bases between them. Germline-derived CDR1 and CDR2 are LNHDA and SQIVND (reference sequence). The CDR3 has 15 residues. CDR3 in DNA: TGTGCCAGTAGCAGAGTTGCTGGACCCTTAGGCGAGCAGTACTTC. This gives the protein CASSRVAGPLGEQYF.

This clone was detected a few times. The rearrangement joins TRBV5-6 to TRBJ2-5, with TRBD1 matching 11 bases. The CDR3 length is 17 residues. Trimming removed 4 bases from V and 5 bases from J; junction bases left unmatched: 13. Germline CDR1 is SGHDT and CDR2 is YYEEEE. As DNA, the CDR3 is TGTGCCAGCAGCGTATATCGGGACAGGGGGAAGGTTGAGACCCAGTACTTC. Translating it yields CASSVYRDRGKVETQYF.

V is TRBV5-1 and J is TRBJ1-1; TRBD1 might be the D (5 bases). CDR3 size: 13 residues. The ends were cut back, 6 bases at V and 10 bases at J, with 19 bases in the middle. Per the germline V gene, CDR1 is SGHRS and CDR2 is YFSETQ. CDR3 in amino acids: CASNSGAGVSAFF. The CDR3 nucleotides read TGCGCCAGCAACTCCGGGGCGGGGGTATCAGCTTTCTTT.

The rearrangement uses TRBV5-1 and TRBJ1-2; TRBD1 matches 12 bases. Losses at the gene ends were 3 bases for V and 7 bases for J; bases not matched to a gene: 13. The CDR3 covers 17 residues. Germline-derived CDR1 and CDR2 are SGHRS and YFSETQ. The CDR3 DNA follows: TGCGCCAGCAGCTCGGCCGGGACAGGGGGCAGTGACCGTGGCTACACCTTC. Protein product: CASSSAGTGGSDRGYTF. Drawing the rest from reference TRBV5-1 and TRBJ1-2, the complete variable domain is KAGVTQTPRYLIKTRGQQVTLSCSPISGHRSVSWYQQTPGQGLQFLFEYFSETQRNKGNFPGRFSGRQFSNSRSEMNVSTLELGDSALYLCASSSAGTGGSDRGYTFGSGTRLTVV.

This clone was recorded only once. The chain has TRBV7-2 and TRBJ2-7; the D is unclear. This CDR3 is 14 amino acids long. Germline V CDR1 and CDR2: SGHTA, FQGNSA. Between the trimmed V and J ends, which lost 2 bases and 0 bases, there was a span of 8 bases. For the CDR3, the DNA is TGTGCCAGCAGCTTAAGTCACTACTCCTACGAGCAGTACTTC. This sequence encodes CASSLSHYSYEQYF.

The chain uses TRBV6-5 and TRBJ2-7; D is possibly TRBD1 (6 bases). Trimming left V 2 bases short and J 4 bases short, with 6 bases between. The CDR3 is made up of 12 amino acids. Germline V lookup: CDR1 MNHEY, CDR2 SVGAGI. Here the CDR3 reads CASSYTGYEQYF. In DNA form, the CDR3 reads TGTGCCAGCAGTTACACAGGGTACGAGCAGTACTTC.

This sequence joins TRBV7-9 and TRBJ2-1, with 7 bases matching TRBD1. CDR1 is SEHNR and CDR2 is FQNEAQ in the germline V gene (reference sequence). The CDR3 is 18 residues long. V shed 5 bases, J shed 4 bases, and the junction held 17 bases outside the gene matches. The CDR3 spells CASSLRDHRGRVYNEQFF. The CDR3 DNA reads as TGTGCCAGCAGCCTTAGGGACCACAGGGGTCGAGTGTACAATGAGCAGTTCTTC.

CDR3 amino acids: CASSLWLAGHYEQYF. DNA for the CDR3: TGTGCCAGCAGTTTATGGCTAGCGGGCCACTACGAGCAGTACTTC. The V gene is TRBV27, the J gene TRBJ2-7; 8 bases agree with TRBD2. Trimming cost V 1 base and J 3 bases; bases outside gene matches: 5. Germline lookup yields CDR1 MNHEY and CDR2 SMNVEV (reference sequence). The CDR3 runs 15 residues.

The J gene is TRBJ1-2, the V gene TRBV6-5; D may be TRBD1 (5 bases). V lost 8 bases and J 7 bases, leaving 17 bases between the germline ends. CDR1 is MNHEY, CDR2 SVGAGI, per germline. The CDR3 length is 13 residues. For the CDR3, the DNA is TGTGCCAGCGTCAAACCGGGGGTCTTTGGCTACACCTTC. Protein: CASVKPGVFGYTF.

V gene TRBV7-2 combines with J gene TRBJ2-7; a possible D gene is TRBD1 (6 bases). The CDR3 is made up of 14 amino acids. Trimming removed 5 bases from V and 6 bases from J, with 17 bases in between. Per the germline V gene, CDR1 is SGHTA and CDR2 is FQGNSA. The CDR3 nucleotides read TGTGCCAGCAGCCTCGACAGGATCTTCGGCGAGCAGTACTTC. Protein product: CASSLDRIFGEQYF.

The chain links TRBV4-3 to TRBJ2-1; D is unresolved. V dropped 3 bases and J dropped 6 bases, with 9 bases sitting between them. This CDR3 spans 13 amino acids. Germline values: CDR1 LGHNA, CDR2 YSLEER. The CDR3 DNA reads TGCGCCAGCAGCCAGGATTACTTCAATGAGCAGTTCTTC. Its protein product is CASSQDYFNEQFF.

The CDR3 DNA reads TGTGCCAGCAGTTCCCTCGTTGGCACTGAAGCTTTCTTT. This translates into CASSSLVGTEAFF. V gene TRBV6-6 combines with J gene TRBJ1-1; D is unresolved. This CDR3 contains 13 residues. Germline lookup yields CDR1 MNHNY and CDR2 SVGAGI (reference sequence). V was cut by 4 bases and J by 4 bases, with 10 bases left in between.

V usage is TRBV30 and J usage is TRBJ2-5; unclear D gene. CDR1 and CDR2 from the germline V gene are GTSNPN and SVGIG (reference sequence). This CDR3 contains 11 residues. V shed 5 bases and J shed 1 base, with 5 bases lying between them. In DNA, the CDR3 is TGTGCCTGGGGGATCCAAGAGACCCAGTACTTC. Amino acids: CAWGIQETQYF.

V gene TRBV6-5 combines with J gene TRBJ2-7, with 7 positions matching TRBD1. CDR3 length: 14 residues. Germline V gene lookup returns CDR1 MNHEY and CDR2 SVGAGI. Trimming removed 2 bases from V and 2 bases from J; junction bases left unmatched: 3. The CDR3 DNA follows: TGTGCCAGCAGTTACGGAGGACAGGCCTACGAGCAGTACTTC. Translating gives CASSYGGQAYEQYF.